This TCR beta chain came from a study of beta chain features in type 1 diabetes. Study-wide context: The examined sorted cells totaled fewer than 110,000,000 across samples.

Every donor had blood drawn once into heparin, about 116 mL on average. General observations from the study: Moderately but significantly shorter TCRB CDR3s were found in Type 1 diabetes patients in all four CD4+ subsets.

Per germline, CDR1 GTSNPN and CDR2 SVGIG (reference sequence). CDR3 size: 13 residues. V was shortened by 5 bases and J by 4 bases, with 13 bases between the two germline ends. In this sample, this clone turned up a few times. Its antigen is unidentified. As every portion of the isolated RNA was reverse transcribed, the sequencing read expressed TCRB transcripts. The protocol was immunoSEQ multiplex PCR, while the TCRdb copy is restricted to in-frame clones and leaves out a portion. The sample comprises around 130,000 clones, roughly 10% of which are singletons, and 0.65% to 0.75% rests with the top ten.

The chain uses TRBV30 and TRBJ2-3, with a tentative D call TRBD2 (7 bases). Sequenced: central memory CD4+ T cells from blood. This TCR came from a man aged 25-45 years with type 1 diabetes. CDR3 residues: CAWGGGGPDTQYF. In DNA form, the CDR3 reads TGTGCCTGGGGTGGCGGGGGCCCAGATACGCAGTATTTT.